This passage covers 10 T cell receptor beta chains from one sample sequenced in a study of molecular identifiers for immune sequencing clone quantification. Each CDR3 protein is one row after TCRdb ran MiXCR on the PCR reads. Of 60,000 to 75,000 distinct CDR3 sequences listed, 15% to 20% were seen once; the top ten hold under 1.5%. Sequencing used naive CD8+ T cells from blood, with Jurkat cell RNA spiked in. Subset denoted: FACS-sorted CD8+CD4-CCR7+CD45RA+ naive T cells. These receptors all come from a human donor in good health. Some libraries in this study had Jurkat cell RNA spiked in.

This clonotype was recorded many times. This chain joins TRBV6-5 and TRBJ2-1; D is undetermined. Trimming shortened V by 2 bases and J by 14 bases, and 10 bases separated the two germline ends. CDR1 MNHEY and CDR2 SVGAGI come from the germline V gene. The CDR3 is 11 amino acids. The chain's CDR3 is CASSYAEREFF. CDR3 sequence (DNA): TGTGCCAGCAGTTACGCAGAAAGGGAGTTCTTC.

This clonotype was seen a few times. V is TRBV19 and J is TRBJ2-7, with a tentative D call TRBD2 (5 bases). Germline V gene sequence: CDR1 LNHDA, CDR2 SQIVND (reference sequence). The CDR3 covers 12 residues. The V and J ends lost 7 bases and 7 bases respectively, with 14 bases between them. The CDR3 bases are TGTGCCAGTACGGGGTTGGGTAGGGAGCAGTACTTC. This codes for CASTGLGREQYF.

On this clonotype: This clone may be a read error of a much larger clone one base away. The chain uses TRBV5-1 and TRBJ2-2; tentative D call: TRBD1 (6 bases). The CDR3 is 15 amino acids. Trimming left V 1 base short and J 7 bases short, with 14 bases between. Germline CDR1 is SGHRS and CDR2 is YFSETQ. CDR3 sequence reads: CASSLLGGSFGELFF. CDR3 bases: TGCGCCAGCAGCTTGCTAGGGGGTTCGTTCGGGGAGCTGTTTTTT.

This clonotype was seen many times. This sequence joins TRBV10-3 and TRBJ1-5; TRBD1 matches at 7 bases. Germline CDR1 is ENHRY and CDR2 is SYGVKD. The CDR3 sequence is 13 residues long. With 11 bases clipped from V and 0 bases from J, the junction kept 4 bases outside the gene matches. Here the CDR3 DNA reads TGTGCCTCACAGGGGAATAGCAATCAGCCCCAGCATTTT. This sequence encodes CASQGNSNQPQHF.

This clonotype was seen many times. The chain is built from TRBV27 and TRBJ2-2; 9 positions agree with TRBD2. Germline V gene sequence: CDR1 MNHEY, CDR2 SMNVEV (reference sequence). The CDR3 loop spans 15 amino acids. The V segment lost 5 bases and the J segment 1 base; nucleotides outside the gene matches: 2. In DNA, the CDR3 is TGTGCCAGCAGTGCTAGCGGGGAGAACACCGGGGAGCTGTTTTTT. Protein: CASSASGENTGELFF.

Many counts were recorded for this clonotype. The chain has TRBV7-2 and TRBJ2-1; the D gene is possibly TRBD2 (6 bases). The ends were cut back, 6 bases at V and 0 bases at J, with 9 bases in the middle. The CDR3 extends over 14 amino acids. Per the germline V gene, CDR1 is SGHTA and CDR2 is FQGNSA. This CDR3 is CASRGEDSYNEQFF. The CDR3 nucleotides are TGTGCCAGCAGGGGGGAGGACTCCTACAATGAGCAGTTCTTC.

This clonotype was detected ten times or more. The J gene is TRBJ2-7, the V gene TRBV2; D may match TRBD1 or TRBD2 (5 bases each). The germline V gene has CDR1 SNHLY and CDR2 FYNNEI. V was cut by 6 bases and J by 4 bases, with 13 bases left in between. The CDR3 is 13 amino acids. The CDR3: CASRGTRWYEQYF. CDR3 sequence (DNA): TGTGCCAGCAGAGGGACCCGGTGGTACGAGCAGTACTTC.

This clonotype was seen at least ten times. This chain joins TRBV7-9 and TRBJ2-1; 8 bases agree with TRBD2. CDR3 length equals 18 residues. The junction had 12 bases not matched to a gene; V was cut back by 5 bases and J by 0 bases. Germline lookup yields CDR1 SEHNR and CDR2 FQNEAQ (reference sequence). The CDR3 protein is CASSPWIAGISSYNEQFF. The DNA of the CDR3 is TGTGCCAGCAGCCCCTGGATAGCGGGAATCAGCTCCTACAATGAGCAGTTCTTC. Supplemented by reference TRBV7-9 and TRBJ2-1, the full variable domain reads DTGVSQNPRHKITKRGQNVTFRCDPISEHNRLYWYRQTLGQGPEFLTYFQNEAQLEKSRLLSDRFSAERPKGSFSTLEIQRTEQGDSAMYLCASSPWIAGISSYNEQFFGPGTRLTVL.

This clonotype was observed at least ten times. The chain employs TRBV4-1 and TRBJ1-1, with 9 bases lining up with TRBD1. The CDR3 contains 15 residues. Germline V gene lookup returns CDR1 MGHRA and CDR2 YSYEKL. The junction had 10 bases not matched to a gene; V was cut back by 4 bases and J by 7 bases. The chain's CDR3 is CASSRESGTGLEAFF. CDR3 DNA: TGCGCCAGCAGCCGCGAAAGCGGGACAGGGCTTGAAGCTTTCTTT.

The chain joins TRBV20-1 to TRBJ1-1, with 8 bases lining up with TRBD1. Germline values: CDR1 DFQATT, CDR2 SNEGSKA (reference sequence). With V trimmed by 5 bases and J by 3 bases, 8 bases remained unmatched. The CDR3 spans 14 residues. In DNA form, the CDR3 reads TGCAGTGCTTTTGATGGACAGGGCGACACTGAAGCTTTCTTT. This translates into CSAFDGQGDTEAFF.